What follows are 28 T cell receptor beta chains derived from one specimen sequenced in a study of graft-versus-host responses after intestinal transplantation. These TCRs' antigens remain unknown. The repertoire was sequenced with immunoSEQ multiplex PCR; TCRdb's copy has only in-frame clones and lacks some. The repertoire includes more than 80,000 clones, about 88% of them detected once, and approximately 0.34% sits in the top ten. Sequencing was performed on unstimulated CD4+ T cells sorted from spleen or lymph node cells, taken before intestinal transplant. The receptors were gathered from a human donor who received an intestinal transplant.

The DNA of the CDR3 is TGTGCCAGTAGTATAGATTCCGAAGCTACTGAAAAACTGTTTTTT. Protein: CASSIDSEATEKLFF. V usage is TRBV19 and J usage is TRBJ1-4, with unresolved D. Germline CDR1 and CDR2: LNHDA and SQIVND (reference sequence). The length of the CDR3 is 15 residues. Between the trimmed V and J ends, which lost 0 bases and 7 bases, there was a span of 12 bases.

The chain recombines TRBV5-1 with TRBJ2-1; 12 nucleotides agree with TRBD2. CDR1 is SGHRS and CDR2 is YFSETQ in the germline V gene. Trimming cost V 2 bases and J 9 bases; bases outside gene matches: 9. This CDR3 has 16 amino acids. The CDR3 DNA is TGCGCCAGCAGCTTAGGACTAGCGGGAAGGAGGGGTGAGCAGTTCTTC. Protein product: CASSLGLAGRRGEQFF.

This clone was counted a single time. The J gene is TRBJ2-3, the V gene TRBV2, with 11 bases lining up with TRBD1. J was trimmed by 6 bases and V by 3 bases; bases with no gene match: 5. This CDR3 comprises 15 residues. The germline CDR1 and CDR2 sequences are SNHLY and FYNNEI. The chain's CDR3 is CASSDQDRGPDTQYF. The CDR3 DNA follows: TGTGCCAGCAGTGATCAGGACAGGGGGCCCGATACGCAGTATTTT.

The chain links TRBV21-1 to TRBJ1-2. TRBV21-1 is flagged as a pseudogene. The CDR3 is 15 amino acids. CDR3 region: CASSPQERLAYGYTF. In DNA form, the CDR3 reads TGTGCCAGCAGCCCCCAGGAGCGGCTGGCCTATGGCTACACCTTC.

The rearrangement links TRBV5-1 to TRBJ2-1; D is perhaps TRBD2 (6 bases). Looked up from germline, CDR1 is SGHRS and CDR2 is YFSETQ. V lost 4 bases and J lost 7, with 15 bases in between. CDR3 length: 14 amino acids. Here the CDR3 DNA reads TGCGCCAGCAGCAATCCCGGGACTTTTAATGAGCAGTTCTTC. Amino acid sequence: CASSNPGTFNEQFF.

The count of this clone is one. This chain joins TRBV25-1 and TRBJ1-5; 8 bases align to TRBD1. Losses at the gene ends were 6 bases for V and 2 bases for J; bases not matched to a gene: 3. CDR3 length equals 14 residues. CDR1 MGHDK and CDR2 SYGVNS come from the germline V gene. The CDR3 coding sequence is TGTGCCAGCAGAGAGACAGGGGGCAATCAGCCCCAGCATTTT. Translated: CASRETGGNQPQHF.

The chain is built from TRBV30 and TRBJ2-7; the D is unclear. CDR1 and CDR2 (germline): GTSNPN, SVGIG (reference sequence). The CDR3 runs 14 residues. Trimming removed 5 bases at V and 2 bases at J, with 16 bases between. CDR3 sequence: CAWLPKLPPYEQYF. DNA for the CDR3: TGTGCCTGGCTTCCCAAGCTACCTCCCTACGAGCAGTACTTC. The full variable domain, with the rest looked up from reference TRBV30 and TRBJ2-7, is SQTIHQWPATLVQPVGSPLSLECTVEGTSNPNLYWYRQAAGRGLQLLFYSVGIGQISSEVPQNLSASRPQDRQFILSSKKLLLSDSGFYLCAWLPKLPPYEQYFGPGTRLTVT.

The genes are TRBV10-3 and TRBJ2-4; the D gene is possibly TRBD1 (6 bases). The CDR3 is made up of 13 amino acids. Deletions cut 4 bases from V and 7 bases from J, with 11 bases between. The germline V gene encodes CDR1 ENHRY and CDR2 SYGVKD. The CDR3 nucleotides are TGTGCCATCAGTGGGACAGCGGACAACATTCAGTACTTC. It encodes CAISGTADNIQYF.

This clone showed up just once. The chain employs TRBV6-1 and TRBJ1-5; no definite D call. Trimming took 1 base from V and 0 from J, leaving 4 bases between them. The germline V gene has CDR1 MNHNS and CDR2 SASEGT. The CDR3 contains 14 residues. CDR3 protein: CASSEGHSNQPQHF. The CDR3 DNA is TGTGCCAGCAGTGAAGGGCATAGCAATCAGCCCCAGCATTTT.

CDR3: CASSSTGARKGEQYF. As DNA, the CDR3 is TGTGCCAGCAGTTCGACAGGGGCCCGAAAGGGCGAGCAGTACTTC. V usage is TRBV5-4 and J usage is TRBJ2-7; 8 nucleotides align to TRBD1. This CDR3 comprises 15 residues. Germline V CDR1 and CDR2: SGHNT, YYREEE (reference sequence). The V and J ends lost 5 bases and 6 bases, in that order; junction bases with no gene match: 13.

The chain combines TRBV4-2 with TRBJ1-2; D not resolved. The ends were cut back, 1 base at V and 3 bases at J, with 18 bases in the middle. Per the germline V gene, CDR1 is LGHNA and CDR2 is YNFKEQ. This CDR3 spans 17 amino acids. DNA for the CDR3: TGTGCCAGCAGCCAAGGGGCAGTTTCTGGAACCTACTATGGCTACACCTTC. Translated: CASSQGAVSGTYYGYTF.

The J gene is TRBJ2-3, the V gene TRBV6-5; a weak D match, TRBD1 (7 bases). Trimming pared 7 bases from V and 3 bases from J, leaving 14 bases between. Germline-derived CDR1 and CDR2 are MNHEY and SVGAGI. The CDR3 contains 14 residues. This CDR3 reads CASKDRAGTDTQYF. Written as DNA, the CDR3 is TGTGCCAGCAAAGACAGGGCGGGGACAGATACGCAGTATTTT.

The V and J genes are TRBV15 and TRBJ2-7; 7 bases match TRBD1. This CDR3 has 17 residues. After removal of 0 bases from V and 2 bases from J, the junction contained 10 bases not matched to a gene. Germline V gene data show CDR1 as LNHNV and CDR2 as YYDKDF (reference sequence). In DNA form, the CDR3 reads TGTGCCACCAGCAGAGAAATGGTGGCAGGGGGACCCTACGAGCAGTACTTC. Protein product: CATSREMVAGGPYEQYF.

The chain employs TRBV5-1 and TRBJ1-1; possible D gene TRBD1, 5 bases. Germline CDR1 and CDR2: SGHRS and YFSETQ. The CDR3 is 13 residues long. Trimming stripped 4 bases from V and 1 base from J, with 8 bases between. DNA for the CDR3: TGCGCCAGCAGCCTCGACAGGAACACTGAAGCTTTCTTT. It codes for CASSLDRNTEAFF.

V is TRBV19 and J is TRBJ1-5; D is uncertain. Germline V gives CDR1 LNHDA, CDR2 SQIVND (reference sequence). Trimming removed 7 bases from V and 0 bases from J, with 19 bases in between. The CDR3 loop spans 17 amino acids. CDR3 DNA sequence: TGTGCCAGTAACCGATTCGGTCGGTTATATAGCAATCAGCCCCAGCATTTT. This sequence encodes CASNRFGRLYSNQPQHF. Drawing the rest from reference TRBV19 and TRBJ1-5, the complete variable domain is DGGITQSPKYLFRKEGQNVTLSCEQNLNHDAMYWYRQDPGQGLRLIYYSQIVNDFQKGDIAEGYSVSREKKESFPLTVTSAQKNPTAFYLCASNRFGRLYSNQPQHFGDGTRLSIL.

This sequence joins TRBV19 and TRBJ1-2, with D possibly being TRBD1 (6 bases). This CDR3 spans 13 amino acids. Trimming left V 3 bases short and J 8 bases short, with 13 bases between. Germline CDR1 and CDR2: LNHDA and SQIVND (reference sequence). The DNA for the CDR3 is TGTGCCAGTAGTATCCAGGGGTCGCAGGGCTACACCTTC. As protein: CASSIQGSQGYTF.

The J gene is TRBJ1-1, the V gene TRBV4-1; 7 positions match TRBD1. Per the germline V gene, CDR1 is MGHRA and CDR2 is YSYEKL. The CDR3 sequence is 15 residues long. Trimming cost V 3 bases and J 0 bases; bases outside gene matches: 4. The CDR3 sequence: CASSQVGQMNTEAFF. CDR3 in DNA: TGCGCCAGCAGCCAGGTGGGACAGATGAACACTGAAGCTTTCTTT.

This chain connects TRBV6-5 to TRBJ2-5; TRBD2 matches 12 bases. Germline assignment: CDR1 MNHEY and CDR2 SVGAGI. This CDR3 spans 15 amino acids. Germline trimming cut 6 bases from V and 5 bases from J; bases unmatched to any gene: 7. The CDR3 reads CASSPGLAGRETQYF. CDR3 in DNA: TGTGCCAGCAGCCCGGGACTAGCGGGTAGGGAGACCCAGTACTTC.

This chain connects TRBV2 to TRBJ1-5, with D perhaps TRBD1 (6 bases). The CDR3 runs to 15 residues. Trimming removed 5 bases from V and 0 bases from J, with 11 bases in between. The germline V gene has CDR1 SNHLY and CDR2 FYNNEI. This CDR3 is CASSWTEVSNQPQHF. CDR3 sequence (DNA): TGTGCCAGCAGTTGGACAGAGGTTAGCAATCAGCCCCAGCATTTT.

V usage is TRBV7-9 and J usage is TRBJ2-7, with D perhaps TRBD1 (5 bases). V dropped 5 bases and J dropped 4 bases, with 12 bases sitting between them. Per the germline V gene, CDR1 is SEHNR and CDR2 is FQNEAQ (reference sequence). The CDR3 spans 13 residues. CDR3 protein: CASSLVGDYEQYF. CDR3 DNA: TGTGCCAGCAGCCTTGTAGGGGATTACGAGCAGTACTTC.

The CDR3 nucleotides are TGTGCCAGCAGTTTGAACGGGATCACCGGGGAGCTGTTTTTT. Translated: CASSLNGITGELFF. The chain combines TRBV28 with TRBJ2-2; maybe TRBD2 (5 bases). CDR3 size: 14 residues. CDR1 is MDHEN, CDR2 SYDVKM, per germline. V shed 3 bases and J shed 4 bases, with 9 bases lying between them. The full variable domain, in which reference TRBV28 and TRBJ2-2 provide the parts outside the CDR3, is DVKVTQSSRYLVKRTGEKVFLECVQDMDHENMFWYRQDPGLGLRLIYFSYDVKMKEKGDIPEGYSVSREKKERFSLILESASTNQTSMYLCASSLNGITGELFFGEGSRLTVL.

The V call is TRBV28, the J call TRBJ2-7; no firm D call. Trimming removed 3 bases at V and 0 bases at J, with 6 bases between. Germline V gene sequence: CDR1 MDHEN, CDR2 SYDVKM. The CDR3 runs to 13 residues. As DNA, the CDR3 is TGTGCCAGCAGTTTGTGGAGCTCCTACGAGCAGTACTTC. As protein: CASSLWSSYEQYF.

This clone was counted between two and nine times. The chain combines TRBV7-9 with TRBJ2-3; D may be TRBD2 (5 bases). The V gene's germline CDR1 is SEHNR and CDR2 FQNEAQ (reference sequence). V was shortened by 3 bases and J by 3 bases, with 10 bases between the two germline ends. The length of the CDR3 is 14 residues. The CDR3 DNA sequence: TGTGCCAGCAGCTTTAGCGCTACTACAGATACGCAGTATTTT. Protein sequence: CASSFSATTDTQYF.

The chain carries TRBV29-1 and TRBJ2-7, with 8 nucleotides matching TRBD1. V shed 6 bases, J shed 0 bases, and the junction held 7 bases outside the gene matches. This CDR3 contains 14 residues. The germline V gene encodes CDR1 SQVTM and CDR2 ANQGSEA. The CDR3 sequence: CSVTPGTGSYEQYF. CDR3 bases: TGCAGCGTCACCCCCGGGACAGGCTCCTACGAGCAGTACTTC.

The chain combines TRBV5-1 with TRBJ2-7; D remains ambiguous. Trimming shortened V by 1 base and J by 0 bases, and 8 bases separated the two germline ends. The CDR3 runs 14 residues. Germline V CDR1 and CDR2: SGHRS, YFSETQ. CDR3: CASSLKWSSYEQYF. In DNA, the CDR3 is TGCGCCAGCAGCTTGAAGTGGAGCTCCTACGAGCAGTACTTC.

The CDR3 region is CASSGRSGTSFYEQYF. CDR3 nucleotides: TGTGCCAGCAGTGGGCGTTCCGGGACTAGCTTCTACGAGCAGTACTTC. The genes are TRBV6-1 and TRBJ2-7, with 9 bases that match TRBD2. Germline V lookup: CDR1 MNHNS, CDR2 SASEGT. J was trimmed by 3 bases and V by 4 bases; bases with no gene match: 10. CDR3 length: 16 residues.

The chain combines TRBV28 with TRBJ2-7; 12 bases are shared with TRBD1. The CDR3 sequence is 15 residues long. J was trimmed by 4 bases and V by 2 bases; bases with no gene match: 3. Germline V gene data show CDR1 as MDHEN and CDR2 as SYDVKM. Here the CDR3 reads CASSLGTGGAYEQYF. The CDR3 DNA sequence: TGTGCCAGCAGTTTAGGGACAGGGGGCGCATACGAGCAGTACTTC.

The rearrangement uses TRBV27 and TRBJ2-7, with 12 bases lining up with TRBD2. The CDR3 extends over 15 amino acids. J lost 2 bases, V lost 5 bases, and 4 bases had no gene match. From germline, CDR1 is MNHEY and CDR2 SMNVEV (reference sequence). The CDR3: CASSPRTSGTYEQYF. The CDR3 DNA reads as TGTGCCAGCAGTCCCAGGACTAGCGGGACCTACGAGCAGTACTTC.